This T cell receptor (beta chain) was profiled in a study of CD4 T cell repertoires in COVID-19. Clones were read by immunoSEQ multiplex PCR, and TCRdb kept only the in-frame ones, dropping some. Of approximately 22,000 clones detected, roughly 91% appear once; the ten largest clones hold about 0.5%. This clone was detected only once. Sequencing was done directly on freshly isolated, uncultured memory T cells. The germline gives CDR1 SGHAT, CDR2 FQNNGV. The CDR3 consists of 14 residues. V lost 5 bases to trimming and J lost 6 bases; unmatched junction nucleotides: 6. The specimen was central memory CD4+ T cells from blood, collected before the COVID-19 pandemic. The chain joins TRBV11-2 to TRBJ2-1, with 8 nucleotides matching TRBD2. This sequence was found in a human donor who had COVID-19. In nucleotides, the CDR3 is TGTGCCAGCAGCCCCCGGACTAGCCTCAATGAGCAGTTCTTC. Translation: CASSPRTSLNEQFF.